The sequence of this TCR beta chain was determined in a study of T cell repertoires in cytomegalovirus infection. The overall study: Selection of CMV epitopes for the study included recently identified HLA-C-restricted and well-studied HLA-B-restricted ones. Through public TCR beta signatures, both CMV infection and matching HLA type were indicated.

Points from the study as a whole: Carriers of CMV plus the relevant HLA were identified by cumulative public TCR beta family frequency. CMV-specific HLA-C-restricted TCR beta clonotypes dominated the ex vivo response.

Germline V CDR1 and CDR2: LNHDA, SQIVND (reference sequence). The CDR3 is 14 amino acids. As to this clonotype: Its antigen is still unknown. Mismatch with germline at one junction end may stem from a read error.

TCRdb re-called the reads with MiXCR, one entry per CDR3 protein. The data contain some 800,000 distinct CDR3 sequences, roughly 29% of them singletons. The receptor was derived from a human donor in good health (CMV status not recorded). Some clones in this sample may be carry-over from other donors' samples. V is TRBV19 and J is TRBJ2-2, with D perhaps given as TRBD1 or TRBD2 (5 bases each). Sequencing was performed on cultured CD8+ T cells from PBMCs, taken from culture after CMV antigen stimulation. The CDR3 reads CVSSRDAYTGELFF. Written as DNA, the CDR3 is TGTGTCAGTAGCAGGGACGCCTACACCGGGGAGCTGTTTTTT. Drawing the rest from reference TRBV19 and TRBJ2-2, the complete variable domain is DGGITQSPKYLFRKEGQNVTLSCEQNLNHDAMYWYRQDPGQGLRLIYYSQIVNDFQKGDIAEGYSVSREKKESFPLTVTSAQKNPTAFYLCVSSRDAYTGELFFGEGSRLTVL.